Only a few counts were recorded for the clone carrying this T cell receptor (beta chain). Its antigen is unknown. The J segment lost 8 bases and the V segment lost 0 bases, leaving 3 bases of the junction unmatched. The CDR3 has 13 amino acids. Germline V gene sequence: CDR1 GTSNPN, CDR2 SVGIG (reference sequence). Documented time point: newly diagnosed GD, antithyroid drugs for less than 3 months. The TCR library was made from RNA that had been extracted from PBMCs in TRIzol. Arm-PCR with iRepertoire HTBI primers amplified the CDR3 regions for these TCR beta libraries. MiXCR, applied by TCRdb to the multiplex PCR reads, yields one record per CDR3 protein. This sample has some 500,000 distinct CDR3 sequences, with 16% found just once. The sample comes from a study of regulatory T cells in long-lasting Graves disease. Study findings and constraints: Peripheral blood was the sole material, not thyroid tissue.

The sample also formed part of further work on T cells in Graves' hyperthyroidism and ophthalmopathy.

The source of this sequence is a woman aged 35-65 years with Graves disease. The sequences come from peripheral blood mononuclear cells (PBMCs), collected at new diagnosis, from a patient treated with antithyroid drugs. The chain recombines TRBV30 with TRBJ1-2; 10 nucleotides agree with TRBD1. The CDR3 DNA reads as TGTGCCTGGAGTGTAGGGACAGGGGACGGCTACACCTTC. Its protein product is CAWSVGTGDGYTF.